This T cell receptor (beta chain) was obtained from a study of T-cell memory formation after mild COVID-19. Across the whole study: The two donors had largely donor-specific TCR clusters.

TCRdb analysed the 5' RACE reads with MiXCR anew, one entry per CDR3 protein. The table has hundreds of thousands of distinct CDR3 sequences, 15% to 20% seen once; the top ten hold approximately 25%. The CDR3 covers 13 residues. The V end lost 1 base, the J end lost 7 bases, and 8 bases lay between the germline ends. Germline V gene data show CDR1 as SEHNR and CDR2 as FQNEAQ (reference sequence). Study results and limitations: CD8+ contracting clones occupied EMRA, while CD4+ ones occupied mainly CM and EM.

This clonotype was counted between two and nine times. Its specificity is unknown. This TCR was recovered from a man younger than 35 who had mild COVID-19 (a few samples of this study predate the infection). Cell type and time point are not known. The J gene is TRBJ2-1, the V gene TRBV7-9; the D is unclear. The material sequenced was PBMCs or a T cell subset sorted from them (not recorded which). CDR3: CASSLVWENEQFF. The CDR3 DNA follows: TGTGCCAGCAGCTTAGTGTGGGAAAATGAGCAGTTCTTC. Drawing the rest from reference TRBV7-9 and TRBJ2-1, the complete variable domain is DTGVSQNPRHKITKRGQNVTFRCDPISEHNRLYWYRQTLGQGPEFLTYFQNEAQLEKSRLLSDRFSAERPKGSFSTLEIQRTEQGDSAMYLCASSLVWENEQFFGPGTRLTVL.